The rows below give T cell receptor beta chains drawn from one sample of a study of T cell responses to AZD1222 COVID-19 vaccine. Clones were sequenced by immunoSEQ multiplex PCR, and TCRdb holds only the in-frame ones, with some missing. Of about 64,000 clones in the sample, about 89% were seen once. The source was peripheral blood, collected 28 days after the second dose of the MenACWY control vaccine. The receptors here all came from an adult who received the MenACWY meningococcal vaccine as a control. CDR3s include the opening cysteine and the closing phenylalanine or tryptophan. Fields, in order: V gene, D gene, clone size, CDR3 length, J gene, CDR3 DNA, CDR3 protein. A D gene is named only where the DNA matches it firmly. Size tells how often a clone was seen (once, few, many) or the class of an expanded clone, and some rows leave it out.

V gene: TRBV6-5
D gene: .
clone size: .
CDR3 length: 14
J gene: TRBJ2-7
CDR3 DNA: TGTGCCAGCAGTCCCCAGCCTACAGGCTACGAGCAGTACTTC
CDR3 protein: CASSPQPTGYEQYF

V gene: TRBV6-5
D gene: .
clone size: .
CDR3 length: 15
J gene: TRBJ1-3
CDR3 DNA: TGTGCCAGCAGCCTCGGGATTAACTCTGGAAACACCATATATTTT
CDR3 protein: CASSLGINSGNTIYF

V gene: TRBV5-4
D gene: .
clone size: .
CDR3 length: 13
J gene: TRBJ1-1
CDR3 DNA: TGTGCCAGCAGTTCCAGGCTGGACACTGAAGCTTTCTTT
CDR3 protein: CASSSRLDTEAFF

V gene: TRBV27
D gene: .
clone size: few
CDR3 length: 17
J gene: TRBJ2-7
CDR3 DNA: TGTGCCAGCAGTCTACACCGGGACCCTTTGGGGCCCTACGAGCAGTACTTC
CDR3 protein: CASSLHRDPLGPYEQYF

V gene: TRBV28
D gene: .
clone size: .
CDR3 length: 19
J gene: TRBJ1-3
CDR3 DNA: TGTGCCAGCAGTTTACCAAACTTGGGACGGCAGAACCGTGGAAACACCATATATTTT
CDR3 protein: CASSLPNLGRQNRGNTIYF

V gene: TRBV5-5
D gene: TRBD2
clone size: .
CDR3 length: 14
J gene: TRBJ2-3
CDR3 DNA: TGTGCCAGCAGCCAATGGACTAGTGCAGATACGCAGTATTTT
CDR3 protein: CASSQWTSADTQYF

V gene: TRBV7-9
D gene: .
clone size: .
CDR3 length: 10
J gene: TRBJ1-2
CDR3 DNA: TGTGCCAGCAAGGCAGGCGACTACACCTTC
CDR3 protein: CASKAGDYTF

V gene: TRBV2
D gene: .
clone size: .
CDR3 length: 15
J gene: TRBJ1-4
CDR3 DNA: TGTGCCAGCAGTCAGGAGGTGGATCCGAATGAAAAACTGTTTTTT
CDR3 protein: CASSQEVDPNEKLFF

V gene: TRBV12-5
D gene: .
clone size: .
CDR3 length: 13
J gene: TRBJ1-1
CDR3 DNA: TGTGCTAGCGGCAACCGGGGGGACACTGAAGCTTTCTTT
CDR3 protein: CASGNRGDTEAFF

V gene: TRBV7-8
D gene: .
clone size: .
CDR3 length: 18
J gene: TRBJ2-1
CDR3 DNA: TGTGCCAGCAGCTTAGGGATACTACAAGCGGGTCCCTACAATGAGCAGTTCTTC
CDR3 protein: CASSLGILQAGPYNEQFF

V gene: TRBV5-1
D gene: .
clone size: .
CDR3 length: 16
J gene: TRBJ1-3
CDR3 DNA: TGCGCCAGCAGCTTGGGACAGCCTTACTCTGGAAACACCATATATTTT
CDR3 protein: CASSLGQPYSGNTIYF

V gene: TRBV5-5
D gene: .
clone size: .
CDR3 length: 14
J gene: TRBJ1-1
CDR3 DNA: TGTGCCAGCAGATATCGGGAGGGTTTCACTGAAGCTTTCTTT
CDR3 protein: CASRYREGFTEAFF

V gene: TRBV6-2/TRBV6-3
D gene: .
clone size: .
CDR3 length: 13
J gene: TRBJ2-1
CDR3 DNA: TGTGCCAGCAGTTATACCCCGGACAATGAGCAGTTCTTC
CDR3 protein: CASSYTPDNEQFF

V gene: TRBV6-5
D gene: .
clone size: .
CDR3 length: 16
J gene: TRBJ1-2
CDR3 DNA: TGTGCCAGCAGTTTTCTACAGGGTAGTGTGGACTATGGCTACACCTTC
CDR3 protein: CASSFLQGSVDYGYTF

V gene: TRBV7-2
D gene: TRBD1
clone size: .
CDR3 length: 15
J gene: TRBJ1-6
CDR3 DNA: TGTGCCAGCAGCTTAGTACTAGGGGGCAATTCACCCCTCCACTTT
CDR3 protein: CASSLVLGGNSPLHF

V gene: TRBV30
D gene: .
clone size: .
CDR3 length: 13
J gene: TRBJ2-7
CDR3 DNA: TGTGCCTGGAGTGGAATGGGGGCGAACGAGCAGTACTTC
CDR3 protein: CAWSGMGANEQYF

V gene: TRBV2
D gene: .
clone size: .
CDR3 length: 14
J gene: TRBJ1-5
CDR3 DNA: TGTGCCAGCAGCCCCGGGACAAGGGATCAGCCCCAGCATTTT
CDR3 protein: CASSPGTRDQPQHF

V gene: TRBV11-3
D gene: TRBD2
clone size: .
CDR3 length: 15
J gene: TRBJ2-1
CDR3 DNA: TGTGCCAGCAGCCCCGGGACTAGCGGGAGGAATGAGCAGTTCTTC
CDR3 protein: CASSPGTSGRNEQFF

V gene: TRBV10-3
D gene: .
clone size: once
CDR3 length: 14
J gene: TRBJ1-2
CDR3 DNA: TGTGCCATCAGTGGCGCAGCAGGAACTTATGGCTACACCTTC
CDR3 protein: CAISGAAGTYGYTF

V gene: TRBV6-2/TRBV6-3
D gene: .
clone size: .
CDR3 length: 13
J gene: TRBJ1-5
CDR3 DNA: TGTGCCAGCACCCCCGGACACAATCAGCCCCAGCATTTT
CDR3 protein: CASTPGHNQPQHF

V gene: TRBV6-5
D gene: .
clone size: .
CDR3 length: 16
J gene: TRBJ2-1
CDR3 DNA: TGTGCCAGCAGTTACGGGCCGGGAGCCCCTAGGGATGAGCAGTTCTTC
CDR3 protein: CASSYGPGAPRDEQFF

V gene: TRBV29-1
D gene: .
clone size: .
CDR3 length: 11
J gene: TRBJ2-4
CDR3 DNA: TGCAGCGTTGTAGCCAAAAACATTCAGTACTTC
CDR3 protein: CSVVAKNIQYF

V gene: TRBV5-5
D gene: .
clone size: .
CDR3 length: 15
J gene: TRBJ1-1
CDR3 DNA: TGTGCCAGCAGCATTCGGGTCGAGGGGTGGACTGAAGCTTTCTTT
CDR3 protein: CASSIRVEGWTEAFF

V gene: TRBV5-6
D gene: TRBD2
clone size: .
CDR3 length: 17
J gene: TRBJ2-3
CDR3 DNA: TGTGCCAGCAGCCGGACTAGCGGGGTATTTGGCACAGATACGCAGTATTTT
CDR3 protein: CASSRTSGVFGTDTQYF

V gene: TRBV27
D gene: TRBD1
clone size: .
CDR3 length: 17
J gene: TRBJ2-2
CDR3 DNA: TGTGCCAGCAGTTTTACGACAGGGGAGGTGTATGCCGGGGAGCTGTTTTTT
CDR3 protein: CASSFTTGEVYAGELFF

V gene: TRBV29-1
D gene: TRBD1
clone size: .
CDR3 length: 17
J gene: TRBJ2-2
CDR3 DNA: TGCAGCGTTTCAACAGGGGTGCCGGGGATAGATACCGGGGAGCTGTTTTTT
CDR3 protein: CSVSTGVPGIDTGELFF

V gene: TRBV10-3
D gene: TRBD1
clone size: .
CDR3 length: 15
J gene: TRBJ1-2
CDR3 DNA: TGTGCCATCAGCGACCTTCGGGACAGGGGGCATGGCTACACCTTC
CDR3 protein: CAISDLRDRGHGYTF

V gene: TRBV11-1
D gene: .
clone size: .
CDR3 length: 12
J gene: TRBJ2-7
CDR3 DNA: TGTGCCAGCAGCTCCACTGTGCGCGAGCAGTACTTC
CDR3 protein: CASSSTVREQYF

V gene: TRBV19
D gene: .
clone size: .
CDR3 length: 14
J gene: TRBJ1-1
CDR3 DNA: TGTGCCACCGAGAGCGGGACATTTAACACTGAAGCTTTCTTT
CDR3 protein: CATESGTFNTEAFF

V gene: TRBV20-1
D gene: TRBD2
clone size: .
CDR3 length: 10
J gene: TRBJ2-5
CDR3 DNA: TGCAGTCCAAGGCCTAGCGGGACAGACTTC
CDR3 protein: CSPRPSGTDF

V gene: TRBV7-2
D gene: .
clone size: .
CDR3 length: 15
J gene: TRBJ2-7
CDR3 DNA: TGTGCCAGCAGCTTAGAAGGGACCAATGCCTACGAGCAGTACTTC
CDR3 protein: CASSLEGTNAYEQYF

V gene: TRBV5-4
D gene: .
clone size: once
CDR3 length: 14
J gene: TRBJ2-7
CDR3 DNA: TGTGCCAGCAGCTCCCGGCAGGATGAATTCGAGCAGTACTTC
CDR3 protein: CASSSRQDEFEQYF

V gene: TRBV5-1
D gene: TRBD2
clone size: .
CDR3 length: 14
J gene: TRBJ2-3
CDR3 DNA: TGCGCCAGCAGCCCGGGACCGGGAGGAGATACGCAGTATTTT
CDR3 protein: CASSPGPGGDTQYF

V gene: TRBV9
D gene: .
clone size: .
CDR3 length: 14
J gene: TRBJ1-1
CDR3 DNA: TGTGCCAGCAGTGTAACATCACAGAACACTGAAGCTTTCTTT
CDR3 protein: CASSVTSQNTEAFF

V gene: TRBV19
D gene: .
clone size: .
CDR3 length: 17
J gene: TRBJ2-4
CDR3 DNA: TGTGCCAGTCCTTCTCCGGGACACGTTATAGCCAAAAACATTCAGTACTTC
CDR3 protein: CASPSPGHVIAKNIQYF

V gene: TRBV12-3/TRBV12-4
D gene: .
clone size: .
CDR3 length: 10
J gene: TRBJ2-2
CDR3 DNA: TGTGCCAGCAGCCACACGGAGCTGTTTTTT
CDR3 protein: CASSHTELFF

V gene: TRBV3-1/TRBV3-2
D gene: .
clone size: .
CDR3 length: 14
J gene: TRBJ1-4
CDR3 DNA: TGTGCCAGCAGCCAAGAAGGGTCTCCCGAAAAACTGTTTTTT
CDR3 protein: CASSQEGSPEKLFF

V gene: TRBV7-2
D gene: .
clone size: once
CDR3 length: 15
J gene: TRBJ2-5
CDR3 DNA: TGTGCCAGCAGCTTAGTATGGCTGGCCCAAGAGACCCAGTACTTC
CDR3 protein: CASSLVWLAQETQYF

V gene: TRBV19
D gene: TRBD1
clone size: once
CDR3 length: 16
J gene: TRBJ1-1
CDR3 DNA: TGTGCCAGTAGCAGACAGGGGGTCTCACCAAACACTGAAGCTTTCTTT
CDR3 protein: CASSRQGVSPNTEAFF

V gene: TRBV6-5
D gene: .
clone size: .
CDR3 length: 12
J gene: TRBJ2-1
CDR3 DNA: TGTGCCAGCAGTCTCCGGGGGATTGAGCAGTTCTTC
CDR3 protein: CASSLRGIEQFF

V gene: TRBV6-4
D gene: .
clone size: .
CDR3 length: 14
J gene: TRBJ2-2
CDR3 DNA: TGTGCCAGCAGTGACAGGGGTGACACCGGGGAGCTGTTTTTT
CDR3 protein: CASSDRGDTGELFF

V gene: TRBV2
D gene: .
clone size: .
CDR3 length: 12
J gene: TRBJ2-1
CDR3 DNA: TGTGCCAGCAGGCTTGGGGGTGATGAGCAGTTCTTC
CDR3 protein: CASRLGGDEQFF

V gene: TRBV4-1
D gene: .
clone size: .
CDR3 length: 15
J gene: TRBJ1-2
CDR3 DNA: TGCGCCAGCAGCCAAGATTGGACCGGCAGGACGGGCTACACCTTC
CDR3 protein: CASSQDWTGRTGYTF

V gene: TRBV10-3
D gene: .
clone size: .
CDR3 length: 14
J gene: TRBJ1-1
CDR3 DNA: TGTGCCATCAGTTGGGACAACATGAACACTGAAGCTTTCTTT
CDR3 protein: CAISWDNMNTEAFF

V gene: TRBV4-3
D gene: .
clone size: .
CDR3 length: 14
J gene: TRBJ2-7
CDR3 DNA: TGCGCCAGCAGCCAAGAATTTCGGGGTTACGAGCAGTACTTC
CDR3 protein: CASSQEFRGYEQYF

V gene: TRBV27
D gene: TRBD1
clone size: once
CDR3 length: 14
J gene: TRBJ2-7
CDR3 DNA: TGTGCCAGCAGTTTATATACAGGGGACCAAATACTGTACTTC
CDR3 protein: CASSLYTGDQILYF

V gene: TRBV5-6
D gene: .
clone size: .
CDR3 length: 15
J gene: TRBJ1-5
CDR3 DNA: TGTGCCAGCAGCTCATCGGGACAATTGTACCAGCCCCAGCATTTT
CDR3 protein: CASSSSGQLYQPQHF

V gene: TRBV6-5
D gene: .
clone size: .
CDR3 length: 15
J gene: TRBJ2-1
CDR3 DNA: TGTGCCAGCAGTTATGATCCCGACAGTTACAATGAGCAGTTCTTC
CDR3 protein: CASSYDPDSYNEQFF

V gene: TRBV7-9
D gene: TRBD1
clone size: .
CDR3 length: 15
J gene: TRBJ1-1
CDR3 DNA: TGTGCCAGCAGCTTAGCCGGGACAGGGGGGTCCGAAGCTTTCTTT
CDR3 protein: CASSLAGTGGSEAFF

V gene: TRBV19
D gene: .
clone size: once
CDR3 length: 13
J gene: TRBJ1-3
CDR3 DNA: TGTGCCAGTAGTCTCTCCGACCTAGACACCATATATTTT
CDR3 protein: CASSLSDLDTIYF

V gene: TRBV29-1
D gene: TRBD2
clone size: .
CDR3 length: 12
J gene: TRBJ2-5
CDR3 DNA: TGCAGCCACACGGGAGGCATTGAGACCCAGTACTTC
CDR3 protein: CSHTGGIETQYF

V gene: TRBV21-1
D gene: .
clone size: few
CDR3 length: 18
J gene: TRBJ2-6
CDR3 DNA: TGTGCCAGCGGGGACCGGGACAGGGGGCTTTCAGGGGCCAACGTCCTGACTTTC
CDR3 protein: CASGDRDRGLSGANVLTF